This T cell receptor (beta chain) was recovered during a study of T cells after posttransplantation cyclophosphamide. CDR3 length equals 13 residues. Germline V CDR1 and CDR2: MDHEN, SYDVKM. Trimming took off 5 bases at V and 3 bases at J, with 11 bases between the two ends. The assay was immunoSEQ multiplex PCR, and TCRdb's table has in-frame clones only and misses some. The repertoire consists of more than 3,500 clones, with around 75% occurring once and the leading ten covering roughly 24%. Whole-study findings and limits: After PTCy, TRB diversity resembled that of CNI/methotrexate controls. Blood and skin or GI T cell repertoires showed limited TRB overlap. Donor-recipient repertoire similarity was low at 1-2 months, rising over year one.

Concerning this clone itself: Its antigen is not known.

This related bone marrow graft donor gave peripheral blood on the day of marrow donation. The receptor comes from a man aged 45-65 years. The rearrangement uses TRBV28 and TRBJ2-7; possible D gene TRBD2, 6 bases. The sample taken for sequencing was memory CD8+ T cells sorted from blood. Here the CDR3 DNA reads TGTGCCAGCAGTCGGGACTTCGGCTACGAGCAGTACTTC. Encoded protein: CASSRDFGYEQYF.